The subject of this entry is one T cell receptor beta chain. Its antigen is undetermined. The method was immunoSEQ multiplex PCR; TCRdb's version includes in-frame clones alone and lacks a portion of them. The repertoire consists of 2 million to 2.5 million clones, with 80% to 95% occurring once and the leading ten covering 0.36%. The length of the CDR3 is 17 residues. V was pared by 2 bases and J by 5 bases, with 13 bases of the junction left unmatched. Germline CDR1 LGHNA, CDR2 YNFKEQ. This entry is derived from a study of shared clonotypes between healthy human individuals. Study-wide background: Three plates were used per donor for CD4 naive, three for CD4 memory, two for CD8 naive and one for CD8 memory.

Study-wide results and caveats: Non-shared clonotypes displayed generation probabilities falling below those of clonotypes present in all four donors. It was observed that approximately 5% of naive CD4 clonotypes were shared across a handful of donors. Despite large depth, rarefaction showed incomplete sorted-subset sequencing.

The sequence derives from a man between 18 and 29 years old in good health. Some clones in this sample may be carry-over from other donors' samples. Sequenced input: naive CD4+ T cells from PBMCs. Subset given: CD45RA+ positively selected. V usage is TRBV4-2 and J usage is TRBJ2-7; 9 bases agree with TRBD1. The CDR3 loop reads CASSQLASTGGYDEQYF. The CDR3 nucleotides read TGTGCCAGCAGCCAACTAGCTTCTACAGGGGGCTACGACGAGCAGTACTTC.